This is a list of T cell receptor beta chains from one sample in a study of cytomegalovirus exposure and HLA in healthy donors. The repertoire was sequenced with immunoSEQ multiplex PCR; TCRdb's copy has only in-frame clones and lacks some. The data hold approximately 140,000 clones, with about 80% observed a single time. What was sequenced was PBMCs. These receptors originate from a male donor in good health and CMV-seronegative. Each CDR3 is given with its conserved first and last residue. D genes are given only for firm matches. Clone size is stated in some rows and not others, as once, few, many or a class when expanded.

abundance,v_gene,d_gene,j_gene,CDR3aa,CDR3nt
.,TRBV6-6,.,TRBJ1-2,CASSYPSHRVGGYTF,TGTGCCAGCAGTTACCCGTCCCACAGGGTCGGCGGCTACACCTTC
.,TRBV2,TRBD1,TRBJ1-6,CASSEGTGTSRDSPLHF,TGTGCCAGCAGTGAGGGGACAGGGACATCAAGGGATTCACCCCTCCACTTT
.,TRBV1,.,TRBJ2-5,CTSSQERSHQETQYF,TGCACCAGCAGCCAAGAAAGGAGCCATCAAGAGACCCAGTACTTC
.,TRBV7-9,.,TRBJ2-1,CASSLARGGRGNEQFF,TGTGCCAGCAGCTTAGCGCGCGGGGGCCGAGGCAATGAGCAGTTCTTC
.,TRBV5-1,TRBD1,TRBJ1-1,CASSLGDRVAEAFF,TGCGCCAGCAGCTTGGGCGACAGGGTGGCTGAAGCTTTCTTT
.,TRBV10-3,TRBD2,TRBJ2-1,CAKSSGGGNEQFF,TGTGCCAAGTCTAGCGGGGGTGGCAATGAGCAGTTCTTC
.,TRBV29-1,TRBD1,TRBJ2-1,CSVDRASLNEQFF,TGCAGCGTGGACAGGGCGAGTTTGAATGAGCAGTTCTTC
.,TRBV7-3,.,TRBJ1-2,CASSLKGGGGYTF,TGTGCCAGCAGCTTAAAGGGGGGAGGGGGCTACACCTTC
.,TRBV18,TRBD1,TRBJ1-2,CASSPALGQGDGYTF,TGTGCCAGCTCACCCGCTTTAGGGCAGGGGGATGGCTACACCTTC
.,TRBV7-8,.,TRBJ1-6,CASSLNKAGSSYNSPLHF,TGTGCCAGCAGCTTAAATAAAGCCGGGAGCTCCTATAATTCACCCCTCCACTTT
.,TRBV5-6,.,TRBJ1-4,CASSWGGLATNEKLFF,TGTGCCAGCAGCTGGGGGGGACTTGCAACTAATGAAAAACTGTTTTTT
.,TRBV6-1,.,TRBJ1-5,CASRDSPWPQHF,TGTGCCAGCAGGGACAGCCCTTGGCCCCAGCATTTT
.,TRBV6-5,TRBD1,TRBJ1-1,CASRLDRQNTEAFF,TGTGCCAGCAGACTGGACAGGCAGAACACTGAAGCTTTCTTT
.,TRBV9,.,TRBJ2-3,CASSGRVFTDTQYF,TGTGCCAGCAGCGGGAGGGTATTCACAGATACGCAGTATTTT
.,TRBV6-1,.,TRBJ1-2,CASRTPGSNYGYTF,TGTGCCAGCAGGACCCCGGGATCCAACTATGGCTACACCTTC
.,TRBV2,TRBD1,TRBJ1-2,CASSHLNRGGNYGYTF,TGTGCCAGCAGTCACCTTAACAGGGGAGGAAACTATGGCTACACCTTC
.,TRBV7-4,TRBD1,TRBJ1-6,CASSSTPPDRAFSYNSPLHF,TGTGCCAGCAGCTCCACTCCCCCAGACAGGGCGTTCTCCTATAATTCACCCCTCCACTTT
few,TRBV7-2,.,TRBJ2-7,CASSSARVTDEQYF,TGTGCCAGCAGCTCCGCCCGGGTAACCGACGAGCAGTACTTC
.,TRBV7-2,.,TRBJ1-2,CASSPTTGRAGDYGYTF,TGTGCCAGCAGCCCGACCACCGGACGGGCAGGGGACTATGGCTACACCTTC
once,TRBV28,.,TRBJ1-6,CASTDSGTGDSPLHF,TGTGCCAGCACTGATTCCGGGACGGGAGATTCACCCCTCCACTTT
.,TRBV7-3,.,TRBJ2-7,CASSPTGITYEQYF,TGTGCCAGCAGCCCTACAGGGATCACCTACGAGCAGTACTTC
.,TRBV9,TRBD1,TRBJ1-4,CASSVVGTGDEKLFF,TGTGCCAGCAGCGTAGTTGGGACAGGGGATGAAAAACTGTTTTTT
.,TRBV10-2,.,TRBJ2-7,CASSGRSGGSRAYEQYF,TGCGCCAGCAGTGGAAGATCAGGTGGAAGCAGAGCCTACGAGCAGTACTTC
.,TRBV5-1,.,TRBJ1-1,CASSLETGSPEAFF,TGCGCCAGCAGCTTGGAAACAGGGTCTCCTGAAGCTTTCTTT
.,TRBV21-1,.,TRBJ1-1,CASQRQCHMNTEAFF,TGTGCCAGCCAGAGACAGTGCCACATGAACACTGAAGCTTTCTTT
.,TRBV6-6,.,TRBJ1-1,CASQGLGLNTEAFF,TGTGCCAGCCAGGGTCTGGGATTGAACACTGAAGCTTTCTTT
once,TRBV6-1,.,TRBJ1-6,CASSEAARGSPLHF,TGTGCCAGCAGTGAAGCCGCAAGGGGTTCACCCCTCCACTTT
.,TRBV7-9,TRBD1,TRBJ2-1,CASSSPTEGQGVNEQFF,TGTGCCAGCAGCTCCCCCACGGAGGGACAGGGGGTCAATGAGCAGTTCTTC
.,TRBV7-3,TRBD2,TRBJ2-1,CASSPPGGGPNEQFF,TGTGCCAGCAGCCCCCCTGGCGGGGGGCCCAATGAGCAGTTCTTC
.,TRBV5-1,TRBD1,TRBJ2-3,CASSPGGRGTDTQYF,TGCGCCAGCAGCCCAGGGGGTAGGGGCACAGATACGCAGTATTTT
.,TRBV5-1,.,TRBJ2-2,CASSLATARGLTGELFF,TGCGCCAGCAGCTTGGCTACAGCCCGGGGGTTAACCGGGGAGCTGTTTTTT
.,TRBV13,TRBD1,TRBJ2-5,CASSSGQGRETQYF,TGTGCCAGCAGTTCGGGACAGGGGAGAGAGACCCAGTACTTC
.,TRBV7-3,TRBD2,TRBJ2-2,CASSPTSGGAGELFF,TGTGCCAGCAGCCCCACTAGCGGGGGGGCCGGGGAGCTGTTTTTT
.,TRBV6-1,.,TRBJ1-5,CASSAPRGGAQHF,TGTGCCAGCAGTGCTCCTCGCGGGGGGGCCCAGCATTTT
.,TRBV7-7,.,TRBJ2-5,CASSPWPGETQYF,TGTGCTAGCAGCCCATGGCCGGGGGAGACCCAGTACTTC
.,TRBV19,.,TRBJ1-4,CASRNLANEKLFF,TGTGCCAGCAGGAACTTAGCTAATGAAAAACTGTTTTTT
.,TRBV18,TRBD1,TRBJ2-6,CASSRDSSVGANVLTF,TGTGCCAGCTCCCGGGACAGTTCAGTTGGGGCCAACGTCCTGACTTTC
.,TRBV6-1,.,TRBJ2-3,CASSESGVPPDTQYF,TGTGCCAGCAGCGAATCGGGGGTCCCACCTGATACGCAGTATTTT
.,TRBV7-9,TRBD1,TRBJ1-4,CASSLGGQVEEKLFF,TGTGCCAGCAGCTTAGGGGGACAGGTGGAGGAAAAACTGTTTTTT
.,TRBV11-1,TRBD2,TRBJ2-7,CASRSGGTYEQYF,TGTGCCAGCAGAAGCGGGGGAACCTACGAGCAGTACTTC
.,TRBV11-2,.,TRBJ2-1,CASSLDRVEVFF,TGTGCCAGCAGCTTAGATCGGGTGGAGGTGTTCTTC
few,TRBV18,TRBD1,TRBJ1-4,CASSPIPGTGSRSNEKLFF,TGTGCCAGCTCACCGATCCCTGGGACAGGGTCTCGGTCTAATGAAAAACTGTTTTTT
.,TRBV4-1,.,TRBJ2-7,CASSRLPPDYPGNEQYF,TGCGCCAGCAGCCGACTTCCGCCGGACTACCCCGGGAACGAGCAGTACTTC
.,TRBV7-2,.,TRBJ2-2,CASSPYTGELFF,TGTGCCAGCAGCCCCTACACCGGGGAGCTGTTTTTT
.,TRBV5-1,.,TRBJ2-1,CASSLDAQGHEFF,TGCGCCAGCAGCTTGGACGCACAGGGCCATGAGTTCTTC
.,TRBV28,.,TRBJ2-7,CASISRLWAEQYF,TGTGCCAGCATCAGCCGTCTTTGGGCCGAGCAGTACTTC
.,TRBV5-6,TRBD2,TRBJ2-3,CASSSSSGGDTQYF,TGTGCCAGCAGCTCTTCTAGCGGGGGTGATACGCAGTATTTT
.,TRBV6-4,TRBD1,TRBJ1-2,CASSLPGTGTWRTYGYTF,TGTGCCAGCAGTTTACCCGGGACAGGGACTTGGAGGACTTATGGCTACACCTTC
.,TRBV7-9,.,TRBJ2-2,CASSLVGGPSEELFF,TGTGCCAGCAGCTTAGTAGGCGGGCCTTCCGAGGAGCTGTTTTTT
.,TRBV4-1,TRBD1,TRBJ1-1,CASSQAPGQKNTEAFF,TGCGCCAGCAGCCAAGCGCCGGGACAGAAGAACACTGAAGCTTTCTTT
few,TRBV19,.,TRBJ1-5,CASSPAGGYSNQPQHF,TGTGCCAGTAGTCCGGCCGGGGGATATAGCAATCAGCCCCAGCATTTT
.,TRBV5-1,.,TRBJ1-4,CASSWTAGVANEEKLFF,TGCGCCAGCAGCTGGACAGCCGGGGTGGCTAATGAAGAAAAACTGTTTTTT
.,TRBV2,TRBD2,TRBJ2-1,CASRGTSGNYNEQFF,TGTGCCAGCAGAGGGACTAGCGGAAATTATAATGAGCAGTTCTTC
.,TRBV7-8,.,TRBJ2-7,CASSLGQRNSYEQYF,TGTGCCAGCAGTCTCGGACAGAGAAACTCCTACGAGCAGTACTTC
.,TRBV27,TRBD2,TRBJ2-7,CASSPGTSGSREQYF,TGTGCCAGCAGTCCCGGGACTAGCGGCTCTCGGGAGCAGTACTTC
.,TRBV7-2,.,TRBJ2-2,CASSQGHGGFYSNTGELFF,TGTGCCAGCAGCCAGGGTCACGGGGGATTTTACTCGAACACCGGGGAGCTGTTTTTT
.,TRBV6-6,.,TRBJ2-7,CASSYAAGTYEQYF,TGTGCCAGCAGTTACGCGGCGGGGACCTACGAGCAGTACTTC
.,TRBV11-1,.,TRBJ2-7,CASSYSFSYEQYF,TGTGCCAGCAGCTACAGTTTCTCCTACGAGCAGTACTTC
.,TRBV30,TRBD2,TRBJ2-7,CAWSVPSGGSEQYF,TGTGCCTGGAGTGTACCCAGCGGGGGCTCTGAGCAGTACTTC